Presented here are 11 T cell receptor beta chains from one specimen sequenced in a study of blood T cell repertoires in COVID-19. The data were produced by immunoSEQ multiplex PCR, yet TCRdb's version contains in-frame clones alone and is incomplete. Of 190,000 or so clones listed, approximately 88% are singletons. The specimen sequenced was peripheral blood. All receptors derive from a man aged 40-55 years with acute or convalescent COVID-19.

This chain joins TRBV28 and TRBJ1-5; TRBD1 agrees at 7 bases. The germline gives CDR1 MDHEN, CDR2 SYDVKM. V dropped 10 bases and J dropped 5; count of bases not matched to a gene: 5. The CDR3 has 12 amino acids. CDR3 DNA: TGTGCCACCGAACAGGGGTATCAGCCCCAGCATTTT. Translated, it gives CATEQGYQPQHF.

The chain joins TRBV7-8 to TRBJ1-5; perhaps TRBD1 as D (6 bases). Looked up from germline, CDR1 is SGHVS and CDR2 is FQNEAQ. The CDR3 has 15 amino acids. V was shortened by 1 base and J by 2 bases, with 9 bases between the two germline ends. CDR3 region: CASSLVAGGNQPQHF. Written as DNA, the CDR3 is TGTGCCAGCAGCTTAGTTGCAGGGGGCAATCAGCCCCAGCATTTT.

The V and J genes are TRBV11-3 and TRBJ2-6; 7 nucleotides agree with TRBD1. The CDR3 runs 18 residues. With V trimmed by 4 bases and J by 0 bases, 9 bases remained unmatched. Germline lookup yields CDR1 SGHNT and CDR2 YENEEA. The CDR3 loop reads CASSSSRDSGSGANVLTF. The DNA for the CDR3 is TGTGCCAGCAGCTCGTCCCGGGACAGTGGCTCTGGGGCCAACGTCCTGACTTTC.

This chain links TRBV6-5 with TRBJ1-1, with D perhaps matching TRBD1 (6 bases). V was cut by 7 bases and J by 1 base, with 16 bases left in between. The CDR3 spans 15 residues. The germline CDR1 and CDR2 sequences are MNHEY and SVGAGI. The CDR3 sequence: CASNPSWGRNTEAFF. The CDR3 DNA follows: TGTGCCAGCAACCCGAGCTGGGGGCGGAACACTGAAGCTTTCTTT.

The CDR3 coding sequence is TGTGCCAGCAGCTTAGGTGCACAGGCTACTGGCTACACCTTC. This translates into CASSLGAQATGYTF. The chain carries TRBV11-2 and TRBJ1-2, with D tentatively TRBD1 (5 bases). Trimming shortened V by 1 base and J by 7 bases, and 13 bases separated the two germline ends. Germline V CDR1 and CDR2: SGHAT, FQNNGV. This CDR3 contains 14 residues.

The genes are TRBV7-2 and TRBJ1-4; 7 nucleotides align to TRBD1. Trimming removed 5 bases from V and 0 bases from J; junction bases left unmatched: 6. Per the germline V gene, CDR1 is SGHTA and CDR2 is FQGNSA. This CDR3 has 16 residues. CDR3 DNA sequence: TGTGCCAGCAGCCGTACGGGACAGACAACTAATGAAAAACTGTTTTTT. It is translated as CASSRTGQTTNEKLFF.

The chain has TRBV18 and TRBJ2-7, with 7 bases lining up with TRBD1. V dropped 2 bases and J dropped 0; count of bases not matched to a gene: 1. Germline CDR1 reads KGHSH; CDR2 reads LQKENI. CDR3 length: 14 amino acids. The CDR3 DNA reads TGTGCCAGCTCACCAGACAGGGCCTCCTACGAGCAGTACTTC. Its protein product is CASSPDRASYEQYF.

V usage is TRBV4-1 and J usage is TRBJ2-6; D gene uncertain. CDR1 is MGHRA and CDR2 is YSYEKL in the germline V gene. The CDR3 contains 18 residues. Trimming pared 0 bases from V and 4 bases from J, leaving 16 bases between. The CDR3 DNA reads TGCGCCAGCAGCCAAGATGGCGGAATATTGTGGGGGGCCAACGTCCTGACTTTC. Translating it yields CASSQDGGILWGANVLTF.

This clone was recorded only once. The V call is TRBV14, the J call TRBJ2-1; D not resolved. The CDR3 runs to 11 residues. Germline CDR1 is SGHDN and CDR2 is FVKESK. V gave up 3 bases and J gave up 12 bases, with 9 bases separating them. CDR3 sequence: CASSQEWRQFF. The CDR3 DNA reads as TGTGCCAGCAGCCAGGAGTGGAGGCAGTTCTTC.

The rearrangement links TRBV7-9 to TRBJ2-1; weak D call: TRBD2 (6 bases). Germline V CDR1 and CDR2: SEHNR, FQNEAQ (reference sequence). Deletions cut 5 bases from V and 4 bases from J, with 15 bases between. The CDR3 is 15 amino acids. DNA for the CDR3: TGTGCCAGCAGCCCGACTAGTGGAAAGTACAATGAGCAGTTCTTC. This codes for CASSPTSGKYNEQFF.

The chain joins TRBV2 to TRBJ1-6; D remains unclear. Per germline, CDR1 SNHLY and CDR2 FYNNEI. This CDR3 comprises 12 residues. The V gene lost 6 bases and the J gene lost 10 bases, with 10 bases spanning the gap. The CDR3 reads CASSPEGSPLHF. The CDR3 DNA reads TGTGCCAGCAGCCCGGAGGGCTCACCCCTCCACTTT.